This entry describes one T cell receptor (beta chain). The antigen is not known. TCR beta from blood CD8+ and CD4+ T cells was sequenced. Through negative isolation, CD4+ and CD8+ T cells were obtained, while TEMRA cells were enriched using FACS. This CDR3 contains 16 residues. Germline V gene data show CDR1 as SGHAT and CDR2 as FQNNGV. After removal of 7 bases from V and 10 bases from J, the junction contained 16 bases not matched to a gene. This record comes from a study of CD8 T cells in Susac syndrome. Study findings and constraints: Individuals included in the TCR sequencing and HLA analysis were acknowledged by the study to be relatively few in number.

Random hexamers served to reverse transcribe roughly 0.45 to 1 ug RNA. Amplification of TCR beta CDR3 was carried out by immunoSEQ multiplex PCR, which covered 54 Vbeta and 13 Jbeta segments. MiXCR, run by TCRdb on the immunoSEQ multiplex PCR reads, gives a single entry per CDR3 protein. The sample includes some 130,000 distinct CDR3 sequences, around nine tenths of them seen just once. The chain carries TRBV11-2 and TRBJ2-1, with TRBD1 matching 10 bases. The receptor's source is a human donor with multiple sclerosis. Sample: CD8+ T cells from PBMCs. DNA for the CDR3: TGTGCCAGCACCTCCGAGACAGGGGGCGCGGGTAGGGAGCAGTTCTTC. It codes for CASTSETGGAGREQFF.